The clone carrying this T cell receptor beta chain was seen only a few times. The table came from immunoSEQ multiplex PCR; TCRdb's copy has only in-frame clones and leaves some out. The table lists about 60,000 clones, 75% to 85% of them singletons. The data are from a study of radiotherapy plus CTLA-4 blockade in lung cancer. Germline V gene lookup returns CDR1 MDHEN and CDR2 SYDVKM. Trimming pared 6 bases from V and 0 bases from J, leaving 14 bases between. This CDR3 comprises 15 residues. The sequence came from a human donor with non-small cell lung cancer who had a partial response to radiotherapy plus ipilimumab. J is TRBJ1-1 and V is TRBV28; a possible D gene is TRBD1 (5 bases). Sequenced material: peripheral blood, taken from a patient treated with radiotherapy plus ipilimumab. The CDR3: CASSLRGEVNTEAFF. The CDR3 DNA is TGTGCCAGCAGCCTGCGGGGGGAGGTGAACACTGAAGCTTTCTTT.